Sequencing of this TCR beta chain was carried out in a study of blood T cell repertoires in COVID-19. Study summary: The United States, Italy and Spain supplied acute and convalescent COVID-19 samples. In each case, the material was cDNA or gDNA derived from T cells, B-cell-depleted T cells, or PBMCs.

Profiling relied on immunoSEQ multiplex PCR, and the TCRdb table lists in-frame clones only, not all of them. This table has some 130,000 clones, roughly 89% appearing once. Patients in Seattle were enrolled during active infection, then followed longitudinally. V gave up 7 bases and J gave up 5 bases, with 21 bases separating them. Germline CDR1 PRHDT, CDR2 FYEKMQ (reference sequence). This CDR3 spans 15 amino acids. The receptor was derived from a man aged 55 to 69 with COVID-19, enrolled during active disease. The material sequenced was peripheral blood. The chain couples TRBV13 to TRBJ2-7; possible D gene TRBD1, 6 bases. CDR3 protein: CASTNNRDRLNEQYF. CDR3 DNA: TGTGCCAGCACTAACAACCGAGACAGGCTTAACGAGCAGTACTTC.